This T cell receptor (beta chain) was identified in a study of CD8 T cells in ankylosing spondylitis. This clonotype was seen only a few times. Its cognate antigen is unknown. Study results and limitations: Blood of patients with ankylosing spondylitis appeared to be characterized by a TCR beta motif of several highly homologous variants. Previously reported in reactive arthritis synovial fluid and blood were some of the motif variants.

J was trimmed by 3 bases and V by 6 bases; bases with no gene match: 4. The CDR3 runs 14 residues. From germline, CDR1 is SQVTM and CDR2 ANQGSEA. From the 5' RACE reads, TCRdb called clonotypes with MiXCR, one entry per CDR3 protein. The profile shows fewer than 450,000 distinct CDR3 sequences, approximately 17% of them singletons. The V call is TRBV29-1, the J call TRBJ2-7; 14 bases fit TRBD2. This TCR derives from a male donor with ankylosing spondylitis. The sequencing sample was made of blood, either unsorted or a sorted T cell fraction (not recorded which). Here the CDR3 reads CSVRLAGGFYEQYF. The CDR3, as DNA: TGCAGCGTACGACTAGCGGGAGGGTTCTACGAGCAGTACTTC.